This record looks at one T cell receptor beta chain sequence and its context. CDR1 is SNHLY, CDR2 FYNNEI, per germline. The V gene lost 3 bases and the J gene lost 2 bases, with 11 bases spanning the gap. The length of the CDR3 is 15 residues. The data were taken from a study of blood T cell repertoires in COVID-19. TCRdb's copy holds only in-frame clones and misses some; the assay was immunoSEQ multiplex PCR. The sample has some 43,000 clones, roughly 90% seen once. The source is a man between 60 and 75 years old with active COVID-19. The sequencing input was peripheral blood. The chain joins TRBV2 to TRBJ1-5; D may be TRBD1 (6 bases). CDR3 region: CASSEGGAGNQPQHF. The CDR3 DNA is TGTGCCAGCAGTGAGGGGGGGGCTGGCAATCAGCCCCAGCATTTT.